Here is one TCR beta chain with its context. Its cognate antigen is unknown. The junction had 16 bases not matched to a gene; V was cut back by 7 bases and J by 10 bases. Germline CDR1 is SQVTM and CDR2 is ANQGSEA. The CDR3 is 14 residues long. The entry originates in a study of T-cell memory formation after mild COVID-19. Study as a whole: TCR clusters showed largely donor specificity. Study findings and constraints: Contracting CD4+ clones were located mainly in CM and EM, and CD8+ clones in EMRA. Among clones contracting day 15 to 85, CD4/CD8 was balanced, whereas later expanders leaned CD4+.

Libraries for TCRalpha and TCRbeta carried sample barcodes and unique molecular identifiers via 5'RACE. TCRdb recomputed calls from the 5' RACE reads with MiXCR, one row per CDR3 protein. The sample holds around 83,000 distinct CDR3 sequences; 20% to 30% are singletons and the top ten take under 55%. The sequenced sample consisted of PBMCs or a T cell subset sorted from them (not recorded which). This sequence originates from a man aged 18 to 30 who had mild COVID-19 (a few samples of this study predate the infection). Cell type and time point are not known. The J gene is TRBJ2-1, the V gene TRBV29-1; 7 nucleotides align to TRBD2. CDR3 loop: CSARLAEGLEEQFF. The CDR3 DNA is TGCAGCGCCCGGCTAGCGGAGGGGCTAGAGGAGCAGTTCTTC.